Below are 27 T cell receptor beta chains sequenced from a single sample in a study of spatial heterogeneity in lung cancer. The time point was: sample taken at primary tumor resection. Unsorted whole RNA samples from tumor, nontumor lung or frozen PBMC were sequenced. TCRdb recomputed calls from the 5' RACE reads with MiXCR, one row per CDR3 protein. The sample contains 60,000 to 90,000 distinct CDR3 sequences, about an eighth of which appear only once. Sample: PBMCs, taken at surgery. These receptor sequences come from a male donor with early-stage non-small cell lung cancer.

The chain links TRBV11-2 to TRBJ1-1; 7 bases agree with TRBD1. Germline CDR1 and CDR2: SGHAT and FQNNGV. The CDR3 totals 12 residues. V gave up 4 bases and J gave up 7 bases; unmatched junction bases: 3. For the CDR3, the DNA is TGTGCCAGCAGCTACGGGACAGTTGAAGCTTTCTTT. Amino acid sequence: CASSYGTVEAFF.

This clonotype came up many times. This chain links TRBV7-9 with TRBJ2-5, with 10 bases identical to TRBD1. The V and J ends lost 5 bases and 5 bases, in that order; junction bases with no gene match: 8. This CDR3 region has 15 residues. Germline CDR1 and CDR2: SEHNR and FQNEAQ (reference sequence). The CDR3 loop reads CASSGRDRGWETQYF. In DNA form, the CDR3 reads TGTGCCAGCAGCGGCCGGGACAGGGGATGGGAGACCCAGTACTTC.

Regarding this clonotype: One junction end does not reproduce the germline sequence, and a read error may be involved. The CDR3 loop is CASSYSSGTGDANF. The CDR3 coding sequence is TGTGCCAGCAGTTACTCGTCCGGGACAGGGGACGCGAATTTT. The rearrangement uses TRBV6-2 or TRBV6-3 and TRBJ2-3; 10 nucleotides agree with TRBD1. This CDR3 region has 14 residues. The V gene's germline CDR1 is MNHEY and CDR2 SVGEGT.

This clonotype appeared many times. This chain joins TRBV11-3 and TRBJ2-7, with 8 bases aligning to TRBD2. From germline, CDR1 is SGHNT and CDR2 YENEEA. The CDR3 is 13 amino acids. The J segment lost 6 bases and the V segment lost 5 bases, leaving 6 bases of the junction unmatched. The CDR3 DNA reads as TGTGCCAGCAGCCCGGGGGGGACTGCCGAGCAGTACTTC. Amino acid sequence: CASSPGGTAEQYF.

The table lists this clonotype with a few counts. The J gene is TRBJ1-4, the V gene TRBV5-1, with D possibly matching TRBD1 (5 bases). The length of the CDR3 is 16 residues. The V and J ends lost 4 bases and 1 base respectively, with 14 bases between them. Germline values: CDR1 SGHRS, CDR2 YFSETQ. This CDR3 is CASSTQGVVTNEKLFF. CDR3 nucleotides: TGCGCCAGCAGCACGCAGGGAGTTGTAACTAATGAAAAACTGTTTTTT.

The rearrangement joins TRBV7-3 to TRBJ1-1; no reliable D call. Trimming took off 3 bases at V and 2 bases at J, with 7 bases between the two ends. The V gene's germline CDR1 is SGHTA and CDR2 FQGTGA. The CDR3 is 13 residues long. The CDR3 coding sequence is TGTGCCAGCAGCTTCCAGAGTAACACTGAAGCTTTCTTT. This sequence encodes CASSFQSNTEAFF.

This rearrangement joins TRBV19 to TRBJ2-7, with D perhaps given as TRBD1 or TRBD2 (6 bases each). The CDR3 is made up of 13 amino acids. Germline V gene lookup returns CDR1 LNHDA and CDR2 SQIVND (reference sequence). V was cut by 6 bases and J by 4 bases, with 13 bases left in between. The CDR3 is CASSPGARYEQYF. CDR3 DNA sequence: TGTGCCAGTAGCCCGGGGGCCAGATACGAGCAGTACTTC.

CDR3 protein: CASSPLGTVETQYF. In DNA form, the CDR3 reads TGTGCCAGCAGCCCACTCGGGACAGTCGAGACCCAGTACTTC. The chain recombines TRBV6-2 or TRBV6-3 with TRBJ2-5; TRBD1 matches at 7 bases. This CDR3 is 14 amino acids long. V lost 6 bases, J lost 5 bases, and 9 bases stayed unmatched. Germline loops: CDR1 MNHEY, CDR2 SVGEGT.

The chain employs TRBV10-3 and TRBJ1-2, with TRBD1 matching 8 bases. Germline CDR1 is ENHRY and CDR2 is SYGVKD. With V trimmed by 4 bases and J by 0 bases, 7 bases remained unmatched. The CDR3 length is 16 residues. In DNA form, the CDR3 reads TGTGCCATCAGTGGGGACAGGAGTATAGCTAACTATGGCTACACCTTC. Translated, it gives CAISGDRSIANYGYTF.

This sequence joins TRBV12-3 or TRBV12-4 and TRBJ2-1; 7 nucleotides align to TRBD1. The CDR3 has 15 residues. The J segment lost 7 bases and the V segment lost 1 base, leaving 7 bases of the junction unmatched. CDR3 residues: CASSLGQGVGNEQFF. CDR3 nucleotides: TGTGCCAGCAGTTTAGGCCAGGGGGTGGGGAATGAGCAGTTCTTC.

This clonotype was observed at least ten times. The chain recombines TRBV29-1 with TRBJ1-2; no clear D. The CDR3 spans 15 residues. Deletions cut 2 bases from V and 3 bases from J, with 16 bases between. CDR1 and CDR2 from the germline V gene are SQVTM and ANQGSEA. The CDR3 coding sequence is TGCAGCGTTGAACCCCATGGGATCCGGGACTATGGCTACACCTTC. As protein: CSVEPHGIRDYGYTF.

This clonotype was recorded at least ten times. The chain has TRBV5-1 and TRBJ2-3, with 7 bases aligning to TRBD2. Germline V lookup: CDR1 SGHRS, CDR2 YFSETQ. The trim removed 1 base at V and 0 bases at J, leaving 5 bases unmatched. The CDR3 totals 16 residues. Written as DNA, the CDR3 is TGCGCCAGCAGCTTGCGGCTAGCGGATAGCACAGATACGCAGTATTTT. Its protein is CASSLRLADSTDTQYF. The variable domain in full, completed from reference TRBV5-1 and TRBJ2-3, reads KAGVTQTPRYLIKTRGQQVTLSCSPISGHRSVSWYQQTPGQGLQFLFEYFSETQRNKGNFPGRFSGRQFSNSRSEMNVSTLELGDSALYLCASSLRLADSTDTQYFGPGTRLTVL.

This clonotype was seen a few times. The gene calls are TRBV7-2 and TRBJ2-7, with TRBD1 matching 10 bases. The ends lost 3 bases at V and 4 bases at J; junction bases unmatched: 12. Germline V gene sequence: CDR1 SGHTA, CDR2 FQGNSA. This CDR3 contains 17 residues. CDR3 bases: TGTGCCAGCAGCTTTTCAGGGACAGGGGCCGAGGAATACGAGCAGTACTTC. Encoded protein: CASSFSGTGAEEYEQYF. Combining the CDR3 with reference TRBV7-2 and TRBJ2-7 gives the whole variable domain GAGVSQSPSNKVTEKGKDVELRCDPISGHTALYWYRQSLGQGLEFLIYFQGNSAPDKSGLPSDRFSAERTGGSVSTLTIQRTQQEDSAVYLCASSFSGTGAEEYEQYFGPGTRLTVT.

This clonotype has a handful of counts. This sequence joins TRBV20-1 and TRBJ2-1; possible D gene TRBD2, 5 bases. The CDR3 is 15 residues long. Per the germline V gene, CDR1 is DFQATT and CDR2 is SNEGSKA (reference sequence). Trimming stripped 3 bases from V and 3 bases from J, with 15 bases between. This CDR3 is CSASFGAEVYNEQFF. The CDR3 DNA reads as TGCAGTGCTAGTTTTGGAGCGGAGGTCTACAATGAGCAGTTCTTC.

This clonotype has at least ten counts. This chain connects TRBV20-1 to TRBJ1-5, with D unresolved. V gave up 1 base and J gave up 2 bases, with 9 bases separating them. The CDR3 spans 14 residues. Germline CDR1 and CDR2: DFQATT and SNEGSKA (reference sequence). CDR3 sequence reads: CSARGDVGNQPQHF. The CDR3 coding sequence is TGCAGTGCTAGAGGGGATGTGGGCAATCAGCCCCAGCATTTT.

Many counts were recorded for this clonotype. The rearrangement uses TRBV20-1 and TRBJ2-7; the match to TRBD2 covers 14 bases. This CDR3 is built from 13 residues. Germline CDR1 DFQATT, CDR2 SNEGSKA (reference sequence). The trim removed 6 bases at V and 9 bases at J, leaving 7 bases unmatched. DNA for the CDR3: TGCAGTGCAAGGACTAGCGGGAGGCTAGTGCAGTACTTC. It encodes CSARTSGRLVQYF.

The chain links TRBV29-1 to TRBJ2-2; the match to TRBD1 covers 7 bases. Germline CDR1 and CDR2: SQVTM and ANQGSEA. The CDR3 length is 14 residues. Trimming at V came to 5 bases and at J to 3 bases, leaving 6 bases not matched to a gene. This chain's CDR3 is CSVRTGPYTGELFF. The CDR3, as DNA: TGCAGCGTTAGGACAGGACCTTACACCGGGGAGCTGTTTTTT.

The V and J genes are TRBV2 and TRBJ2-7; possibly TRBD1 for D (6 bases). V lost 6 bases, J lost 2 bases, and 14 bases lay in between. From germline, CDR1 is SNHLY and CDR2 FYNNEI. There are 14 residues in the CDR3. The CDR3: CASRWTALAYEQYF. In DNA form, the CDR3 reads TGTGCCAGCAGGTGGACAGCTCTCGCCTACGAGCAGTACTTC.

Concerning this clonotype: The junction departs from the called germline gene at one end, perhaps through a read error. This chain links TRBV5-1 with TRBJ2-1, with a possible D match to TRBD1 (5 bases). Germline lookup yields CDR1 SGHRS and CDR2 YFSETQ. The CDR3 contains 14 residues. The CDR3: CVSSPQVSYNEQFF. The CDR3 DNA sequence: TGCGTCAGCAGCCCACAGGTATCCTACAATGAGCAGTTCTTC. Together with reference TRBV5-1 and TRBJ2-1, the CDR3 gives the full variable domain: KAGVTQTPRYLIKTRGQQVTLSCSPISGHRSVSWYQQTPGQGLQFLFEYFSETQRNKGNFPGRFSGRQFSNSRSEMNVSTLELGDSALYLCVSSPQVSYNEQFFGPGTRLTVL.

This clonotype has ten or more counts. The chain uses TRBV29-1 and TRBJ2-5; no reliable D call. The germline V gene has CDR1 SQVTM and CDR2 ANQGSEA. V dropped 3 bases and J dropped 3 bases, with 14 bases sitting between them. The CDR3 extends over 14 amino acids. Here the CDR3 DNA reads TGCAGCGTTGATGGTGACTTTAAGGAAGAGACCCAGTACTTC. Protein product: CSVDGDFKEETQYF.

V and J are TRBV12-3 or TRBV12-4 and TRBJ1-6, with D perhaps TRBD1 (5 bases). The germline V and J ends were trimmed by 6 bases and 6 bases, with 9 bases remaining between them. The CDR3 loop spans 13 amino acids. The CDR3 region is CASRKGTNSPLHF. CDR3 nucleotides: TGTGCCAGCAGAAAGGGGACTAATTCACCCCTCCACTTT.

This chain links TRBV7-8 with TRBJ2-2; D gene uncertain. V dropped 1 base and J dropped 3 bases, with 3 bases sitting between them. The CDR3 is 13 residues long. CDR1 SGHVS and CDR2 FQNEAQ come from the germline V gene. The DNA of the CDR3 is TGTGCCAGCAGCTTAGTGGACACCGGGGAGCTGTTTTTT. It translates to CASSLVDTGELFF.

This chain connects TRBV27 to TRBJ2-5; TRBD1 is a possible D gene (6 bases). Per germline, CDR1 MNHEY and CDR2 SMNVEV (reference sequence). The V gene lost 4 bases and the J gene lost 5 bases, with 20 bases spanning the gap. The CDR3 covers 16 residues. The CDR3 DNA reads as TGTGCCAGCAGTTCCCTGGGGCCCCACAGGGCTGAGACCCAGTACTTC. It translates to CASSSLGPHRAETQYF.

This clonotype was seen more than once but under ten times. The chain couples TRBV18 to TRBJ1-1; tentatively, D is TRBD1 (6 bases). V lost 6 bases and J 4 bases, leaving 21 bases between the germline ends. This CDR3 is 16 amino acids long. Germline CDR1 reads KGHSH; CDR2 reads LQKENI. CDR3 in amino acids: CASSQLEGRGGTEAFF. For the CDR3, the DNA is TGTGCCAGCTCCCAACTCGAGGGGAGAGGGGGCACTGAAGCTTTCTTT.

This clonotype has just a few counts. CDR3 sequence: CASSLTGGIYEQYF. The CDR3 DNA reads TGTGCCAGCAGCCTGACAGGGGGCATCTACGAGCAGTACTTC. The chain is built from TRBV11-1 and TRBJ2-7, with 10 bases fitting TRBD1. The germline V gene encodes CDR1 SGHAT and CDR2 FQDESV (reference sequence). The CDR3 extends over 14 amino acids. V lost 5 bases to trimming and J lost 3 bases; unmatched junction nucleotides: 4.

This clonotype was seen just once. This chain connects TRBV6-6 to TRBJ2-5; D tentatively reads TRBD1 or TRBD2 (5 bases each). Germline CDR1 MNHNY, CDR2 SVGAGI (reference sequence). V was pared by 8 bases and J by 1 base, with 5 bases between. This CDR3 has 11 amino acids. CDR3 in DNA: TGTGCCAGCGGGACCCAAGAGACCCAGTACTTC. Its protein product is CASGTQETQYF.

This clonotype was found a few times. The chain recombines TRBV4-1 with TRBJ2-1; D gene ambiguous. V lost 4 bases and J 10 bases, leaving 17 bases between the germline ends. Germline CDR1 MGHRA, CDR2 YSYEKL. The CDR3 is made up of 14 amino acids. Here the CDR3 reads CASSPPDSVREQFF. The CDR3 coding sequence is TGCGCCAGCAGCCCACCAGACTCCGTCAGGGAGCAGTTCTTC.